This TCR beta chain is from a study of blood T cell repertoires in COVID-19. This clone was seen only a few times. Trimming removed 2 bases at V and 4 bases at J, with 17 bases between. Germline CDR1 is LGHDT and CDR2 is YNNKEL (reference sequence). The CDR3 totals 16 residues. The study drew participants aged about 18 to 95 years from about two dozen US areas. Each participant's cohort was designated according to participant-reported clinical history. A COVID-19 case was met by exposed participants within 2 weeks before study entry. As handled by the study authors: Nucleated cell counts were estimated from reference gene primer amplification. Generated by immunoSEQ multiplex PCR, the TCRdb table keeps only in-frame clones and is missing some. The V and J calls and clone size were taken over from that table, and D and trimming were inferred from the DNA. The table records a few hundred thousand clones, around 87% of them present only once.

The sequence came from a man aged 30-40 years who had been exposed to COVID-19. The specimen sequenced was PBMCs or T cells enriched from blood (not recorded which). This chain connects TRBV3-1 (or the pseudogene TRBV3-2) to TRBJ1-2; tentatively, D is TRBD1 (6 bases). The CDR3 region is CASSQPGGTSGYGYTF. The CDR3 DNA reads TGTGCCAGCAGCCAACCTGGGGGCACATCCGGCTATGGCTACACCTTC.